This is a list of T cell receptor beta chains from one sample in a study of T cell responses to AZD1222 COVID-19 vaccine. Assay: immunoSEQ multiplex PCR; the TCRdb copy retains only in-frame clones and omits some. The data contain tens of thousands of clones, 92% of them singletons. This material consisted of peripheral blood, taken 28 days after the second AZD1222 dose. These receptors originate from an adult who received the AZD1222 COVID-19 vaccine. CDR3s include the opening cysteine and the closing phenylalanine or tryptophan. The D gene is left open where the match is weak. Size is omitted from some rows. Given values are once, few, many or a class for expanded clones.

>NA|15|NA|TRBV6-1|TRBJ2-7
TGTGCCAGCAGTGAAGCGGTCTGGCTCTCCTACGAGCAGTACTTC
CASSEAVWLSYEQYF
>NA|16|NA|TRBV11-2|TRBJ2-1
TGTGCCAGCAGCTTAGAGGGCTGGGGTGCCTACAATGAGCAGTTCTTC
CASSLEGWGAYNEQFF
>NA|16|NA|TRBV14|TRBJ2-3
TGTGCCAGCAGCCTACGAGTGGGGCCAAGCACAGATACGCAGTATTTT
CASSLRVGPSTDTQYF
>TRBD1|18|NA|TRBV5-5|TRBJ1-1
TGTGCCAGCAGCTTTTACGTTAGGGACAGACCTTCGAGCACTGAAGCTTTCTTT
CASSFYVRDRPSSTEAFF
>NA|13|once|TRBV2|TRBJ2-3
TGTGCCAGCCTGAGGCTTAGCACAGATACGCAGTATTTT
CASLRLSTDTQYF
>NA|13|NA|TRBV7-9|TRBJ2-7
TGTGCCAGCAGCCCCCTGGATGGTGGCGAGCAGTACTTC
CASSPLDGGEQYF
>TRBD1|14|NA|TRBV5-5|TRBJ1-1
TGTGCCAGCAGCTTCGGACAGGGGTACGGTGAAGCTTTCTTT
CASSFGQGYGEAFF
>NA|16|once|TRBV2|TRBJ2-3
TGTGCCAGCAGTGAACGATCCGGGGGCTACACAGATACGCAGTATTTT
CASSERSGGYTDTQYF
>NA|13|NA|TRBV19|TRBJ1-4
TGTGCCAGTAGTATGATGCGTAATGAAAAACTGTTTTTT
CASSMMRNEKLFF
>NA|15|NA|TRBV11-2|TRBJ1-6
TGTGCCAGCAGATTAGGGACATCGGATAATTCACCCCTCCACTTT
CASRLGTSDNSPLHF
>NA|15|NA|TRBV30|TRBJ2-1
TGTGCCTGGAGTGCCAACTGGGGACCCTACAATGAGCAGTTCTTC
CAWSANWGPYNEQFF
>NA|12|NA|TRBV12-3/TRBV12-4|TRBJ1-3
TGTGCCAGCAGTTTCGTTGTAAACACCATATATTTT
CASSFVVNTIYF